The T cell receptor (beta chain) described here comes from a study of blood T cell repertoires in COVID-19. Assay used: immunoSEQ multiplex PCR; TCRdb lists only in-frame clones, some missing. The top ten hold roughly 2.3% of the sample, which has approximately 15,000 clones, approximately 91% seen once. Germline lookup yields CDR1 WNHNN and CDR2 SYGVQD (reference sequence). V lost 5 bases and J 1 base, leaving 12 bases between the germline ends. This CDR3 contains 15 residues. The chain uses TRBV10-1 and TRBJ1-5; maybe TRBD1 (5 bases). The sequence was collected from a woman aged 70-85 years in a cohort sampled during active or convalescent COVID-19. Sequencing was performed on peripheral blood. DNA of the CDR3: TGCGCCAGCAGTTCTTCCAGGGCCAGCAATCAGCCCCAGCATTTT. Translating gives CASSSSRASNQPQHF.